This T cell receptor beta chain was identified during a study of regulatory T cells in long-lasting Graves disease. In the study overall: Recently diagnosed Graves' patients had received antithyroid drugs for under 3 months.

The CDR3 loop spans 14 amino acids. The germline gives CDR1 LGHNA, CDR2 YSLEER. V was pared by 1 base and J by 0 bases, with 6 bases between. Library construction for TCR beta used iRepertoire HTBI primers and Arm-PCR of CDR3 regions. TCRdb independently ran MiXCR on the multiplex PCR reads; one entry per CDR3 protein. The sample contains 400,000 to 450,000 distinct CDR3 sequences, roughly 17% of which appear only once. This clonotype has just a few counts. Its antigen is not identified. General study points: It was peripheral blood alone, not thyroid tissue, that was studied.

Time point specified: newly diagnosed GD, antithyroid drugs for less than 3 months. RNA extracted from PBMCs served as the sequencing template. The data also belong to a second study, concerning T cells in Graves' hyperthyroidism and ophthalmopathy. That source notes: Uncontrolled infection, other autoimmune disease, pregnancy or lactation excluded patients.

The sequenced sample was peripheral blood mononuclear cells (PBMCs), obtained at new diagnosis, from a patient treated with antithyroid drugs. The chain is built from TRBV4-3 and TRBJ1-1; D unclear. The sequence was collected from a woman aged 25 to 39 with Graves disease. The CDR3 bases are TGCGCCAGCAGCCAAGGTTTAGTGAACACTGAAGCTTTCTTT. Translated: CASSQGLVNTEAFF.